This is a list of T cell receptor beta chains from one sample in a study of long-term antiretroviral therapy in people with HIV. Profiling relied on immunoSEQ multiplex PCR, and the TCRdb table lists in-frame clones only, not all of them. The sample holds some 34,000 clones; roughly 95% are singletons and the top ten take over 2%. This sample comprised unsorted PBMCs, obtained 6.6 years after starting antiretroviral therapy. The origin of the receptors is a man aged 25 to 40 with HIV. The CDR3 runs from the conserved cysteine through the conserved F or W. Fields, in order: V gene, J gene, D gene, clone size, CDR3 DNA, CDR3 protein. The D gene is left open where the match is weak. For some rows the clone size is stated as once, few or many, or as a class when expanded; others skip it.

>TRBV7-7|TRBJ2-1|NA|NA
TGTGCTAGCAGCTTAGACGAGGGCGCCAGCTCCTACAATGAGCAGTTCTTC
CASSLDEGASSYNEQFF
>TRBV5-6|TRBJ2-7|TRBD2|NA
TGTGCCAGCAGCTTGGGTAGCGGGAGGGCCACCCTCGAGCAGTACTTC
CASSLGSGRATLEQYF
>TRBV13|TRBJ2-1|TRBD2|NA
TGTGCCAGCAGCTTAGTGGGCCTAGCGGGGGGGCCGAATGAGCAGTTCTTC
CASSLVGLAGGPNEQFF
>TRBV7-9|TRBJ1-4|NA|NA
TGTGCCAGCAGCTCCATCGAAACTAATGAAAAACTGTTTTTT
CASSSIETNEKLFF
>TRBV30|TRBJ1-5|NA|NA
TGTGCCTGGGCGACCGGGACTTACAATCAGCCCCAGCATTTT
CAWATGTYNQPQHF
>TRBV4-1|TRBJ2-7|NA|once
TGCGCCAGCAGCCAAGATCCTGGGGAGCAGTACTTC
CASSQDPGEQYF
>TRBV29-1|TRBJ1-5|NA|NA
TGCAGCGTTGACAAGGTGGGGAATCAGCCCCAGCATTTT
CSVDKVGNQPQHF
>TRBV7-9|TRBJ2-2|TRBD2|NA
TGTGCCAGCAGCCCAGGGAGGGGAAACACCGGGGAGCTGTTTTTT
CASSPGRGNTGELFF
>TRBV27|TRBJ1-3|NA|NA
TGTGCCAGCAGTTTAAGGGCCGGGGATGGAAACACCATATATTTT
CASSLRAGDGNTIYF
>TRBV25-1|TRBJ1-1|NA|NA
TGTGCCAGCAGTGAAGGACTTAAGGCTTTCTTT
CASSEGLKAFF
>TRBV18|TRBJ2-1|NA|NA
TGTGCCAGCTCACCACCAGGCGAGCAGTTCTTC
CASSPPGEQFF
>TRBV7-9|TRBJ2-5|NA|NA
TGTGCCAGCAGCTTCCCGGCTGGCGCTCAGGGGCAGTACTTC
CASSFPAGAQGQYF
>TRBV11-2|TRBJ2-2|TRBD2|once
TGTGCCAGCAGTCTTAGCGGGGACACCGGGGAGCTGTTTTTT
CASSLSGDTGELFF
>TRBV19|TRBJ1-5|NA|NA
TGTGCCAGCAGTGAGACACCGCCCCAGCCCCAGCATTTT
CASSETPPQPQHF
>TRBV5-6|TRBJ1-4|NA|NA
TGTGCCAGCAGCTTGGGACCCGCAACTAATGAAAAACTGTTTTTT
CASSLGPATNEKLFF
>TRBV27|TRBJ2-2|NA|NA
TGTGCCAGCCGAAACCGGTTCACCACCGGGGAGCTGTTTTTT
CASRNRFTTGELFF
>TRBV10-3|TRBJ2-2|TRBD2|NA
TGTGCCACGGGCCGGGAGGGCACCGGGGAGCTGTTTTTT
CATGREGTGELFF
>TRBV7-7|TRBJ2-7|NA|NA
TGTGCTAGCAGCTTAGGGGCAGGGGAAGGCGAGCAGTACTTC
CASSLGAGEGEQYF
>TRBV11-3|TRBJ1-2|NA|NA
TGTGCCAGCAGCTTAGAACGGTCCGGGGACTACACCTTC
CASSLERSGDYTF
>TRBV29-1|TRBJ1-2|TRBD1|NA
TGCAGCGTTGAACCCGGGACAGGGGCTGGTGGCTACACCTTC
CSVEPGTGAGGYTF
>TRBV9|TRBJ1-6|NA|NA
TGTGCCCTTGGGCGGACAGAACCTAATTCACCCCTCCACTTT
CALGRTEPNSPLHF
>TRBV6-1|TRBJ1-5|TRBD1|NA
TGTGCCAGCAGCCCAACAGGGGAGGAGCAGCCCCAGCATTTT
CASSPTGEEQPQHF
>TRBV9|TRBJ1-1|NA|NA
TGTGCCAGCAGCGTAGCTTTGGCAGGTGAAGCTTTCTTT
CASSVALAGEAFF
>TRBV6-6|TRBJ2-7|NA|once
TGTGCCAGCAGACAAGGACAGTACTACGAGCAGTACTTC
CASRQGQYYEQYF
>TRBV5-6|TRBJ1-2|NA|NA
TGTGCCAGCAGCTCGGACGGGGGACTTGGCTACACCTTC
CASSSDGGLGYTF
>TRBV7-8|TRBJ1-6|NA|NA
TGTGCCAGCAGCTTAGCGGGGACGGACTATAATTCACCCCTCCACTTT
CASSLAGTDYNSPLHF
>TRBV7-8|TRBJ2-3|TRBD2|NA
TGTGCCAGCAGCTTACGGCGGGGGAGCACAGATACGCAGTATTTT
CASSLRRGSTDTQYF
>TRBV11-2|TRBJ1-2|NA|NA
TGTGCCAGCAGCCATACTCTTCGGACGGGCTATGGCTACACCTTC
CASSHTLRTGYGYTF
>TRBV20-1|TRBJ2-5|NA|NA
TGCAGTGGGGGCGTACAAGAGACCCAGTACTTC
CSGGVQETQYF
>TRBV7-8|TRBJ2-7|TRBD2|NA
TGTGCCAGCAGTGCCCGGCGGACTAGCTCCTACGAGCAGTACTTC
CASSARRTSSYEQYF
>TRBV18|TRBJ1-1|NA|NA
TGTGCCAGCTCACCATCTACAGGGAAGAACACTGAAGCTTTCTTT
CASSPSTGKNTEAFF
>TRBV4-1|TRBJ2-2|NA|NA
TGCGCCAGCAGCCCCGTTCTATCGAACACCGGGGAGCTGTTTTTT
CASSPVLSNTGELFF
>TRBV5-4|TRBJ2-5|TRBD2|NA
TGTGCCAGCAGCTTGGGCAGCGGGGGGCCCCAAGAGACCCAGTACTTC
CASSLGSGGPQETQYF
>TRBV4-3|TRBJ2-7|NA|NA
TGCGCCAGCAGCCCCTCAGGAGCGAGCCTCGAGCAGTACTTC
CASSPSGASLEQYF
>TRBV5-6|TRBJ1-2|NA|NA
TGTGCCAGCAGCTTGGGACTCCAGGGTGGCTACACCTTC
CASSLGLQGGYTF
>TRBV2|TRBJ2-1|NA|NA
TGTGCCAGCAGGTCCAGGGGACTGGGCTACAATGAGCAGTTCTTC
CASRSRGLGYNEQFF
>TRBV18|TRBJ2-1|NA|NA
TGTGCCAGCTCACTCTGGAGGGGGGGTGATGGCTACAATGAGCAGTTCTTC
CASSLWRGGDGYNEQFF
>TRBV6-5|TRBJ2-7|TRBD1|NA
TGTGCCAGCAGTAGAGACAGGGACTACGAGCAGTACTTC
CASSRDRDYEQYF
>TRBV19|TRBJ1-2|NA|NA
TGTGCCAGTAGTCAGCCGGGGCTCAAAGGCTACACCTTC
CASSQPGLKGYTF
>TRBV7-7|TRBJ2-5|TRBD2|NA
TGTGCTAGCAGCTTAGTCCCAGCGGGAGGGCAAGAGACCCAGTACTTC
CASSLVPAGGQETQYF
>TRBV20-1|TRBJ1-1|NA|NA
TGCAGTGCTAGCGGGGGCCGAGCTTTCTTT
CSASGGRAFF
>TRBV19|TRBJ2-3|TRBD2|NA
TGTGCCAGTAGTCCCCTCGGGGCGGGGGTTCGCACAGATACGCAGTATTTT
CASSPLGAGVRTDTQYF
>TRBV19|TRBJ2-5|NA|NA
TGTGCCAGCCTGGATGGAGAGACCCAGTACTTC
CASLDGETQYF
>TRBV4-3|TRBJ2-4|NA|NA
TGCGCCAGCAGCCAAGATTGGACACAACCCCGTGCCAAAAACATTCAGTACTTC
CASSQDWTQPRAKNIQYF